These 5 T cell receptor beta chains share one sample of origin, sequenced in a study of prognosis after radiotherapy for stage I lung cancer. Template was genomic DNA; TCR beta CDR3 amplified in two multiplex PCR rounds. Round-one PCR had primers specific to each TRBV and TRBJ gene. TCRdb re-called the multiplex PCR reads with MiXCR, one entry per CDR3 protein. The table has 30,000 to 35,000 distinct CDR3 sequences, about half seen once. The input for sequencing was PBMCs, taken before or after stereotactic body radiation therapy (not recorded which). Receptor source: a donor aged 50 or older with non-small cell lung cancer.

Of note for this clonotype: This may come from a read error, since a much larger clone is one base off. The J gene is TRBJ2-5, the V gene TRBV28; TRBD2 is a possible D gene (6 bases). Trimming removed 7 bases from V and 5 bases from J, with 14 bases in between. The germline CDR1 and CDR2 sequences are MDHEN and SYDVKM. The length of the CDR3 is 13 residues. The CDR3 DNA sequence: TGTGCCAGCATGTTGGGGGGTAGGGAGACCCAGTACTTC. Protein sequence: CASMLGGRETQYF.

Points on this clonotype: It differs at one base from a far larger clone, so likely a read error. The conserved phenylalanine or tryptophan normally closing the CDR3 is absent here, so this likely arose from a read error. V gene TRBV6-2 or TRBV6-3 combines with J gene TRBJ2-7; D is perhaps TRBD1 or TRBD2 (5 bases each). The CDR3 length is 11 residues. From germline, CDR1 is MNHEY and CDR2 SVGEGT. The V end lost 2 bases, the J end lost 6 bases, and 5 bases lay between the germline ends. DNA for the CDR3: TGTGCCAGCAGTTACGGGACCGAGCAGTACTTA. This codes for CASSYGTEQYL.

In its sample, this clonotype ranks as medium-sized. For the CDR3, the DNA is TGTGCCAGCAGGAGGACAGGGGGGAGCAATCAGCCCCAGCATTTT. This sequence encodes CASRRTGGSNQPQHF. This sequence joins TRBV6-1 and TRBJ1-5; 10 bases map to TRBD1. Trimming at V came to 6 bases and at J to 1 base, leaving 3 bases not matched to a gene. This CDR3 spans 15 amino acids. Germline CDR1 and CDR2: MNHNS and SASEGT.

This clonotype was observed at least ten times. The gene calls are TRBV7-9 and TRBJ2-3; D is possibly TRBD2 (6 bases). The CDR3 consists of 16 residues. Between the trimmed V and J ends, which lost 5 bases and 4 bases, there was a span of 19 bases. Per germline, CDR1 SEHNR and CDR2 FQNEAQ (reference sequence). The CDR3 nucleotides are TGTGCCAGCAGCCCCTTACCGGGAGAAGAGGCAGATACGCAGTATTTT. The encoded protein is CASSPLPGEEADTQYF. Based on the CDR3 plus reference TRBV7-9 and TRBJ2-3, the full variable domain is DTGVSQNPRHKITKRGQNVTFRCDPISEHNRLYWYRQTLGQGPEFLTYFQNEAQLEKSRLLSDRFSAERPKGSFSTLEIQRTEQGDSAMYLCASSPLPGEEADTQYFGPGTRLTVL.

The table lists this clonotype with many counts. The V call is TRBV19, the J call TRBJ2-2; 8 bases match TRBD1. Germline V gene data show CDR1 as LNHDA and CDR2 as SQIVND (reference sequence). The V gene end was trimmed by 6 bases and the J gene end by 2 bases; junction bases not matched to a gene: 5. The CDR3 has 15 residues. CDR3 amino acids: CASRTGTGNTGELFF. In DNA form, the CDR3 reads TGTGCCAGTAGAACCGGGACAGGTAACACCGGGGAGCTGTTTTTT.